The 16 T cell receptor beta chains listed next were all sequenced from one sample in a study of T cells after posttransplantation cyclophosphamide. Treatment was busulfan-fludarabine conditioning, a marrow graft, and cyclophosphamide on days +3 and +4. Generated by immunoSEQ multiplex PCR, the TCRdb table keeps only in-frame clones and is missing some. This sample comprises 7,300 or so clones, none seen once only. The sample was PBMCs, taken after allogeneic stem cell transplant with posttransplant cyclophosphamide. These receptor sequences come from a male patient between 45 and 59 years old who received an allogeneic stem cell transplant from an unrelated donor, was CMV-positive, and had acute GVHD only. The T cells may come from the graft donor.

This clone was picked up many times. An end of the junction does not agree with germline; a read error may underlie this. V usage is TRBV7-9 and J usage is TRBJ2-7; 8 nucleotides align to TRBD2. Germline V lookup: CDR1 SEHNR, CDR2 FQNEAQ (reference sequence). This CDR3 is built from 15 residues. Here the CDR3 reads CACSFIAGSSYEQYF. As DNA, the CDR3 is TGTGCCTGCAGCTTCATAGCGGGGAGCTCCTACGAGCAGTACTTC.

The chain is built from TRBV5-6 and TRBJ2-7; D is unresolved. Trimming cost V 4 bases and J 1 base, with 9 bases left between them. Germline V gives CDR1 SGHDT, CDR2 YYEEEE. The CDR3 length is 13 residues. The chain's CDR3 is CASSPSVSYEQYF. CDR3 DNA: TGTGCCAGCAGCCCGTCAGTGTCCTACGAGCAGTACTTC. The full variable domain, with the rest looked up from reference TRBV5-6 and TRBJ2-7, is DAGVTQSPTHLIKTRGQQVTLRCSPKSGHDTVSWYQQALGQGPQFIFQYYEEEERQRGNFPDRFSGHQFPNYSSELNVNALLLGDSALYLCASSPSVSYEQYFGPGTRLTVT.

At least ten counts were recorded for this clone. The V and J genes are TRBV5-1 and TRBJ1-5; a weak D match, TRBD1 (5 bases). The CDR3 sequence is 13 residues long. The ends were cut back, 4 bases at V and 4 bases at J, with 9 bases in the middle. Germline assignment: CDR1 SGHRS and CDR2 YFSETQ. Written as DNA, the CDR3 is TGCGCCAGCAGCCCGCAGGGTAATCAGCCCCAGCATTTT. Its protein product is CASSPQGNQPQHF.

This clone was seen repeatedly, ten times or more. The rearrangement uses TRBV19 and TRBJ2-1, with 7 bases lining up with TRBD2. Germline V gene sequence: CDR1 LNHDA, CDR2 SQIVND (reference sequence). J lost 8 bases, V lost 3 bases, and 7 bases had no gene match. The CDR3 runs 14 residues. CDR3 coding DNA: TGTGCCAGTAGTATCAGACTAGCCGCCGATGAGCAGTTCTTC. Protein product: CASSIRLAADEQFF.

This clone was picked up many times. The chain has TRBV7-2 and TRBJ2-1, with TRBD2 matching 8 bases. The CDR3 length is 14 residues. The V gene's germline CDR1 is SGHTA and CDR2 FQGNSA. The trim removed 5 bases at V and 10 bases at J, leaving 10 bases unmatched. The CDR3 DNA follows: TGTGCCAGCAGCCCAGGACTAGCCGACGTGGAGCAGTTCTTC. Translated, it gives CASSPGLADVEQFF.

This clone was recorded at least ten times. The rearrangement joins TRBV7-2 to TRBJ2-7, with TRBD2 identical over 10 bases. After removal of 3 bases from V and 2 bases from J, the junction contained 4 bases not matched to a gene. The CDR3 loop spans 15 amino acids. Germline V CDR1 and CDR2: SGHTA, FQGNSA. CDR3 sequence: CASSLLAGETYEQYF. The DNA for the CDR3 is TGTGCCAGCAGCTTGCTAGCGGGAGAGACCTACGAGCAGTACTTC. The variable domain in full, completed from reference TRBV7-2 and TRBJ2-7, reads GAGVSQSPSNKVTEKGKDVELRCDPISGHTALYWYRQSLGQGLEFLIYFQGNSAPDKSGLPSDRFSAERTGGSVSTLTIQRTQQEDSAVYLCASSLLAGETYEQYFGPGTRLTVT.

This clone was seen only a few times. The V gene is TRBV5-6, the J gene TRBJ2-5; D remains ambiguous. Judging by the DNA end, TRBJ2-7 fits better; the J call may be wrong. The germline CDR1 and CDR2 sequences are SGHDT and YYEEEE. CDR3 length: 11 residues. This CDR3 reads CASSLVYEQYF. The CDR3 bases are TGTGCCAGCAGCTTGGTGTACGAGCAGTACTTC.

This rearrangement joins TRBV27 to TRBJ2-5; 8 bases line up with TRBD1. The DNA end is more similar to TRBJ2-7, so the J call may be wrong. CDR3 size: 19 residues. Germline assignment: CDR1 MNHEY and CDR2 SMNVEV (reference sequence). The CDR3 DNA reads TGTGCCAGCCAATTCCCCGGACAGGGCAAACAAAAATTCTCCTACGAGCAGTACTTC. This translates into CASQFPGQGKQKFSYEQYF.

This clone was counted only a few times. DNA of the CDR3: TGTGCCAGCAGCTCCTCTAGCGGGAGTTTTTACAATGAGCAGTTCTTC. Translated, it gives CASSSSSGSFYNEQFF. This chain connects TRBV7-2 to TRBJ2-1; 10 nucleotides agree with TRBD2. The CDR3 sequence is 16 residues long. V gave up 4 bases and J gave up 4 bases; unmatched junction bases: 7. Per the germline V gene, CDR1 is SGHTA and CDR2 is FQGNSA.

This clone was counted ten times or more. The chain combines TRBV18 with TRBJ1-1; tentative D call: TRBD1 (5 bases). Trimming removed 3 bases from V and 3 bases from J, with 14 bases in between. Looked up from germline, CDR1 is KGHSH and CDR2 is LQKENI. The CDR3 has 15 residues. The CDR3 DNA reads TGTGCCAGCTCACCTATCGCGGGGGGGGACACTGAAGCTTTCTTT. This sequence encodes CASSPIAGGDTEAFF.

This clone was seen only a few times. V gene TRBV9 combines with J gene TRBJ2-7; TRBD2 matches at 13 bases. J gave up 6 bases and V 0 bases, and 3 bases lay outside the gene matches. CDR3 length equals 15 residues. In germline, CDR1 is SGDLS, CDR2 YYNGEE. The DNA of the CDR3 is TGTGCCAGCAGCGTAGCCGGACTAGCGGGGGTCGAGCAGTACTTC. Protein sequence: CASSVAGLAGVEQYF.

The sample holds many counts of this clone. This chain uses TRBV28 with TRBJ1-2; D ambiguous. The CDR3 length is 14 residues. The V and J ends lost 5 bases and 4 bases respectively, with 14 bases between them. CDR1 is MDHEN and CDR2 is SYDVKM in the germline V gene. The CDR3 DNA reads TGTGCCAGCAGTCTCCGCGGAGAGGCCTATGGCTACACCTTC. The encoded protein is CASSLRGEAYGYTF.

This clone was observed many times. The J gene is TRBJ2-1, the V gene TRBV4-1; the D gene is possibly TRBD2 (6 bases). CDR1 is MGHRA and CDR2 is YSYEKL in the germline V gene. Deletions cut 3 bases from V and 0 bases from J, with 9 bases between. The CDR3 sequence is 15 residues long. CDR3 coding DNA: TGCGCCAGCAGCCAGCGGGATAACTCCTACAATGAGCAGTTCTTC. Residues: CASSQRDNSYNEQFF.

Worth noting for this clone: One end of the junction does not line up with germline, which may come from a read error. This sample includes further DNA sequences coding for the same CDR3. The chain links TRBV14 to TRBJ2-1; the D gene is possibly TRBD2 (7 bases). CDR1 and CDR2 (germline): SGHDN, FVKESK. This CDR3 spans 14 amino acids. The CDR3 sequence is CASSHSGTSGEQFF. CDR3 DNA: TGCGCCAGCAGCCACAGCGGGACATCGGGTGAGCAGTTCTTC.

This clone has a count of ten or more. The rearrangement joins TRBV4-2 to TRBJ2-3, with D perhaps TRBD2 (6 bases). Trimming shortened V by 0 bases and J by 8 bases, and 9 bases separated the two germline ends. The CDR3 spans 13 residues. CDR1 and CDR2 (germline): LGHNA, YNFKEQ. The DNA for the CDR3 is TGTGCCAGCAGCCAAGATGGAGCGGGTACGCAGTATTTT. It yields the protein CASSQDGAGTQYF.

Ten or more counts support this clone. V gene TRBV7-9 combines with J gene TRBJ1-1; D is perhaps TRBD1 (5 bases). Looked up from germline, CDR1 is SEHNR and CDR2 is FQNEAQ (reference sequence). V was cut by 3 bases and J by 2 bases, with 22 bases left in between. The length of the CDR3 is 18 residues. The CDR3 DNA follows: TGTGCCAGCAGCTTTGGGACTCAGACCTACGGGTTAAACACTGAAGCTTTCTTT. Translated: CASSFGTQTYGLNTEAFF.